This TCR beta chain was identified in a study of blood T cell repertoires in COVID-19. About the study: COVID-19 samples from acute and convalescent phases originated in the United States, Italy and Spain. The analysed material was cDNA or gDNA that came from T cells, B-cell-depleted T cells, or PBMCs.

Per the study methods: Reference gene primers were amplified, and this amplification served to estimate nucleated cell counts. The assay was immunoSEQ multiplex PCR, and TCRdb's table has in-frame clones only and misses some. That table is the source of V, J and clone size, and D and trimming were worked out from the DNA. The sample holds fewer than 80,000 clones, approximately 79% seen once. Trimming cost V 3 bases and J 3 bases; bases outside gene matches: 7. The CDR3 runs to 17 residues. Looked up from germline, CDR1 is SGHNT and CDR2 is YENEEA. The chain has TRBV11-3 and TRBJ2-3; TRBD2 aligns across 12 bases. The sequenced sample consisted of peripheral blood. The TCR sequence derives from a woman older than 75 with active or convalescent COVID-19. In DNA form, the CDR3 reads TGTGCCAGCAGCTTGGGTACACTAGCGGGAGGTACAGATACGCAGTATTTT. Its protein product is CASSLGTLAGGTDTQYF.